This TCR beta chain was sequenced in a study of graft-versus-host responses after intestinal transplantation. The overall study: Grafts that recipients had were multivisceral, liver-intestinal, or isolated intestinal transplants. Anti-thymocyte globulin induction was given to all recipients, followed by tacrolimus and steroids for around three years. Whole-study results and caveats: Early after transplant, HvG clones declined as circulating GvH clones peaked. Individuals who had graft-donor T cell macrochimerism had allografts that showed high graft-versus-host to host-versus-graft clonal ratios.

The CDR3 totals 13 residues. After removal of 7 bases from V and 0 bases from J, the junction contained 5 bases not matched to a gene. The V gene's germline CDR1 is SQVTM and CDR2 ANQGSEA. With respect to this clone: Its specificity is unknown.

Method: immunoSEQ multiplex PCR; TCRdb's copy keeps in-frame clones and lacks some. The sample lists approximately 99,000 clones; 91% were seen once. Source: unstimulated CD4+ T cells sorted from spleen or lymph node cells, taken before transplant. The TCR sequence derives from a human donor who was the organ donor for an intestinal transplant. V is TRBV29-1 and J is TRBJ1-2; 7 nucleotides line up with TRBD1. CDR3 region: CSGGQAANYGYTF. The CDR3 bases are TGCAGCGGTGGACAGGCCGCTAACTATGGCTACACCTTC. The full variable domain, completed using reference TRBV29-1 and TRBJ1-2, is SAVISQKPSRDICQRGTSLTIQCQVDSQVTMMFWYRQQPGQSLTLIATANQGSEATYESGFVIDKFPISRPNLTFSTLTVSNMSPEDSSIYLCSGGQAANYGYTFGSGTRLTVV.